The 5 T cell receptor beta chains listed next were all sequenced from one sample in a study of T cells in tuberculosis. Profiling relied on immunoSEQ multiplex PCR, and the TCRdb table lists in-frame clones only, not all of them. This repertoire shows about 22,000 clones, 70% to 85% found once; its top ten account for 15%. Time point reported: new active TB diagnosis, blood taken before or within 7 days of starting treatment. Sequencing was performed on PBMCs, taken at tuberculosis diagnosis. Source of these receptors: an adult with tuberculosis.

CDR3 DNA sequence: TGCAGTGCGGGACAGCCCTACGAGCAGTACTTC. Translated: CSAGQPYEQYF. V gene TRBV20-1 combines with J gene TRBJ2-7; TRBD1 agrees at 7 bases. Germline CDR1 is DFQATT and CDR2 is SNEGSKA (reference sequence). CDR3 size: 11 residues. With V trimmed by 6 bases and J by 2 bases, 1 base remained unmatched.

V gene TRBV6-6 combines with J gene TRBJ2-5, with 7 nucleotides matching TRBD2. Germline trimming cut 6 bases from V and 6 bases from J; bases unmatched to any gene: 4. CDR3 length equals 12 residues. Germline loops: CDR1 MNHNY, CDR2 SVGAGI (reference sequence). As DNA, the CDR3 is TGTGCCAGCAGGACGGGAGGTCAGACCCAGTACTTC. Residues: CASRTGGQTQYF.

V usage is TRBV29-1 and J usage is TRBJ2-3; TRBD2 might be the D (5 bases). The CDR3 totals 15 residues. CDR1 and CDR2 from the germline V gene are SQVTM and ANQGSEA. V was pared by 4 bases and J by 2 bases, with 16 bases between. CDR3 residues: CSVGGLGPTTDTQYF. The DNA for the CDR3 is TGCAGCGTTGGCGGGCTTGGACCCACCACAGATACGCAGTATTTT.

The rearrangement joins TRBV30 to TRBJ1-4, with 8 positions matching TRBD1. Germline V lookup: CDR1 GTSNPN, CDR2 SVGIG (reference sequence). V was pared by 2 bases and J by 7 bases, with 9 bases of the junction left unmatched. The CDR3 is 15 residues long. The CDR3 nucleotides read TGTGCCTGGAGTAGCCCCACAGGGGGAGTTGAAAAACTGTTTTTT. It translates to CAWSSPTGGVEKLFF.

CDR3 loop: CASSQSGPEDTQYF. The CDR3 DNA reads TGTGCCAGCAGCCAATCGGGGCCGGAGGATACGCAGTATTTT. This chain joins TRBV16 and TRBJ2-3; D might be TRBD1 (5 bases). CDR3 length: 14 residues. The germline V and J ends were trimmed by 0 bases and 6 bases, with 10 bases remaining between them. Germline V lookup: CDR1 KGHSY, CDR2 FQNENV.